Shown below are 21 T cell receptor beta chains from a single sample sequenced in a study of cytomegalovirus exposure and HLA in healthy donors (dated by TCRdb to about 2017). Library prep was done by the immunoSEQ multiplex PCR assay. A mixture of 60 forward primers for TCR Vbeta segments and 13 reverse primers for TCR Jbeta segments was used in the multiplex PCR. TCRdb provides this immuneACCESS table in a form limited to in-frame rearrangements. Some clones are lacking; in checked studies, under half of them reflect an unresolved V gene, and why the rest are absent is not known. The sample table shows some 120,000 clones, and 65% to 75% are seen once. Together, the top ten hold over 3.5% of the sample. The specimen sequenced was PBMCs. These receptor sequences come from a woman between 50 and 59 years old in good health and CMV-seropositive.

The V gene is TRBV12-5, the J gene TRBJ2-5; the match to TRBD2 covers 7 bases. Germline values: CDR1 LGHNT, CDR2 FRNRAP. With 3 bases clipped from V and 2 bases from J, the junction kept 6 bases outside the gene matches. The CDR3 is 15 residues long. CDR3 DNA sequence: TGTGCTAGTGGTTTAGGGGTCGGGGGGCAAGAGACCCAGTACTTC. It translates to CASGLGVGGQETQYF.

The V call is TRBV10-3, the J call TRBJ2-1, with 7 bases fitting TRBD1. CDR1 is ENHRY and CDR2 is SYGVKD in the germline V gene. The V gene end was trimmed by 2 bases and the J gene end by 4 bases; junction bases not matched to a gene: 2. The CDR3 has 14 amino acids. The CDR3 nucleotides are TGTGCCATCAGTGAGGGGACAGCGTACAATGAGCAGTTCTTC. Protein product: CAISEGTAYNEQFF.

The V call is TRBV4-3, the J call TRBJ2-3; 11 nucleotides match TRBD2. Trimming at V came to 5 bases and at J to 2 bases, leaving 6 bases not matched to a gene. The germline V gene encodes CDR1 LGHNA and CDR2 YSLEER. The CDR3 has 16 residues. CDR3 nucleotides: TGCGCCAGCAGCGACCGTAGCGGGGGGGCCACAGATACGCAGTATTTT. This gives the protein CASSDRSGGATDTQYF.

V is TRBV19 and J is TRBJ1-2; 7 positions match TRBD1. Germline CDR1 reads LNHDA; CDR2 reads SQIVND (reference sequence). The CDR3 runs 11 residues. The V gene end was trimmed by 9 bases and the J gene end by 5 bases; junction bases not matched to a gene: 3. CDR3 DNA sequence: TGTGCCAGAAAGGACAGGTATGGCTACACCTTC. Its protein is CARKDRYGYTF.

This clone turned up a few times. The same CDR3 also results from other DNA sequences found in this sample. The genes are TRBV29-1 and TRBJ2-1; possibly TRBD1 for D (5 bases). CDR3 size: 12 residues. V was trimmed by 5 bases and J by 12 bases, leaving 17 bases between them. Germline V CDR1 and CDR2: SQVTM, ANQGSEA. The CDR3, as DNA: TGCAGCGTTATAGCACAGCTTCAGGGGCAGTTCTTC. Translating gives CSVIAQLQGQFF.

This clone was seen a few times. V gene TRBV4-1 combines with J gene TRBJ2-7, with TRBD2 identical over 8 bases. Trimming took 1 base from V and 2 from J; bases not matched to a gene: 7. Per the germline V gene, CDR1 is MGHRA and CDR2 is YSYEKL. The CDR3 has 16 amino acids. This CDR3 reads CASSQGRGGPTYEQYF. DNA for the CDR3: TGCGCCAGCAGCCAAGGACGCGGGGGGCCTACCTACGAGCAGTACTTC.

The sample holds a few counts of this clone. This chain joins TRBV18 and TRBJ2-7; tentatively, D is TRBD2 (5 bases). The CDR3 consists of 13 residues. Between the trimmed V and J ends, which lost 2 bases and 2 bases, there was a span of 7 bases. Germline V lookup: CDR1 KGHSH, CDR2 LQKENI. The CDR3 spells CASSPNGAYEQYF. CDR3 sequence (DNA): TGTGCCAGCTCACCAAACGGGGCCTACGAGCAGTACTTC.

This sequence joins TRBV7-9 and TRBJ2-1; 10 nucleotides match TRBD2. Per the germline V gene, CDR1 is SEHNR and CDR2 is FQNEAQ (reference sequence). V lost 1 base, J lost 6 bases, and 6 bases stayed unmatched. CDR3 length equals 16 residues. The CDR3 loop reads CASSLGSSGGFNEQFF. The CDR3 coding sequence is TGTGCCAGCAGCTTAGGCTCTAGCGGGGGCTTCAATGAGCAGTTCTTC.

The CDR3 DNA reads as TGCGCCAGCAGCTTACGCCTGACAGATTACACAGATACGCAGTATTTT. It yields the protein CASSLRLTDYTDTQYF. The J gene is TRBJ2-3, the V gene TRBV5-1; TRBD1 might be the D (5 bases). Deletions cut 2 bases from V and 2 bases from J, with 15 bases between. CDR3 size: 16 residues. The germline CDR1 and CDR2 sequences are SGHRS and YFSETQ.

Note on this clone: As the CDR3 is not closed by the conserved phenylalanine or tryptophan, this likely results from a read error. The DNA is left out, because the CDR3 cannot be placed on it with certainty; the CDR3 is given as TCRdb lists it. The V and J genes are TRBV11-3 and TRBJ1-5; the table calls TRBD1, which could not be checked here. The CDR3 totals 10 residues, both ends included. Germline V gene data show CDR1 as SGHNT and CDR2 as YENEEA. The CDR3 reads CASSLMGHLD.

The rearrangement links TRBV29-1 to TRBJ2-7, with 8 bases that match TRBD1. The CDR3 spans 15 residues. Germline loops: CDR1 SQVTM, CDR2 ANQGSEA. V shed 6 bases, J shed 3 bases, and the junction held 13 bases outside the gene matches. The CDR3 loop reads CSVETRGTGLYEQYF. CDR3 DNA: TGCAGCGTCGAGACCCGGGGGACAGGCCTCTACGAGCAGTACTTC.

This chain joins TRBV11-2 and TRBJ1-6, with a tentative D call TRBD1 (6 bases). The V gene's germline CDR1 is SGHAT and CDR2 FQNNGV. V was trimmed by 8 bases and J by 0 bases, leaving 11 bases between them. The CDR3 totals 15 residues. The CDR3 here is CASSTGFSYNSPLHF. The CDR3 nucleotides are TGTGCCAGCTCCACAGGGTTCTCCTATAATTCACCCCTCCACTTT. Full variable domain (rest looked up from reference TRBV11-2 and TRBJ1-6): EAGVAQSPRYKIIEKRQSVAFWCNPISGHATLYWYQQILGQGPKLLIQFQNNGVVDDSQLPKDRFSAERLKGVDSTLKIQPAKLEDSAVYLCASSTGFSYNSPLHFGNGTRLTVT.

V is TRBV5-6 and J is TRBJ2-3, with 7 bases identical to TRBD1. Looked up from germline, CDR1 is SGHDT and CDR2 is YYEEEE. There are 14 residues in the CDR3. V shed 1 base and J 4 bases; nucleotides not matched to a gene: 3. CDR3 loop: CASSLKGASDTQYF. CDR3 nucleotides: TGTGCCAGCAGCTTGAAGGGGGCCTCAGATACGCAGTATTTT.

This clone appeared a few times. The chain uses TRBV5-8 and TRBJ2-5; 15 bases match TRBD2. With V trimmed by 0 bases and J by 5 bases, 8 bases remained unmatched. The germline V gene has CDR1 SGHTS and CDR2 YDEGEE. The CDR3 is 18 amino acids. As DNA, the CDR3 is TGTGCCAGCAGCTTGGGGACTAGCGGGGGGGTCTTCTATGAGACCCAGTACTTC. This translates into CASSLGTSGGVFYETQYF.

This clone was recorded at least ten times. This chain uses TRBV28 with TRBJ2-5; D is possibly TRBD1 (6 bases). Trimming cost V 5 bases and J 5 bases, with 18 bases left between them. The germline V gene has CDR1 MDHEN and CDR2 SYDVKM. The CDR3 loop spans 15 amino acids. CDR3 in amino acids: CASSADQWGRETQYF. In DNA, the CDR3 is TGTGCCAGCAGTGCGGACCAGTGGGGGCGGGAGACCCAGTACTTC. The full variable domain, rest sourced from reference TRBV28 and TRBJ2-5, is DVKVTQSSRYLVKRTGEKVFLECVQDMDHENMFWYRQDPGLGLRLIYFSYDVKMKEKGDIPEGYSVSREKKERFSLILESASTNQTSMYLCASSADQWGRETQYFGPGTRLLVL.

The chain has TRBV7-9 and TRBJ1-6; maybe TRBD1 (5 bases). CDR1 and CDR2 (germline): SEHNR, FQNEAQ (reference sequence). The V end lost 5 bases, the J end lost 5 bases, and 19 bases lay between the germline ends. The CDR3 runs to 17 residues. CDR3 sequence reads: CASSLPVGGGDNSPLHF. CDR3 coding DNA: TGTGCCAGCAGCCTACCGGTGGGTGGGGGGGATAATTCACCCCTCCACTTT.

CDR3 sequence reads: CASSSNTGPKNIQYF. DNA for the CDR3: TGTGCCAGCAGCTCTAATACAGGGCCCAAAAACATTCAGTACTTC. This chain uses TRBV7-6 with TRBJ2-4, with D perhaps matching TRBD1 (6 bases). Deletions cut 4 bases from V and 2 bases from J, with 12 bases between. The CDR3 runs 15 residues. Germline V gives CDR1 SGHVS, CDR2 FNYEAQ.

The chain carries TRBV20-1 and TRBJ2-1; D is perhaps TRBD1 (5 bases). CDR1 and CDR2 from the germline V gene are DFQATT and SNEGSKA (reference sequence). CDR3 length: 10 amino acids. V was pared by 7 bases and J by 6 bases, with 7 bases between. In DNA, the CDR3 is TGCAGTGAGGGGATCAATGAGCAGTTCTTC. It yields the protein CSEGINEQFF.

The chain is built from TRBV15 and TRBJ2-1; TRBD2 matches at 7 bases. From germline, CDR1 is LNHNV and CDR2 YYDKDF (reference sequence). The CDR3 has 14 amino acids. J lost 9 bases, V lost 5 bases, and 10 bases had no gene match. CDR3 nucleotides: TGTGCCACCAGCGTCGACCCGGGGAGGGGTGAGCAGTTCTTC. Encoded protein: CATSVDPGRGEQFF.

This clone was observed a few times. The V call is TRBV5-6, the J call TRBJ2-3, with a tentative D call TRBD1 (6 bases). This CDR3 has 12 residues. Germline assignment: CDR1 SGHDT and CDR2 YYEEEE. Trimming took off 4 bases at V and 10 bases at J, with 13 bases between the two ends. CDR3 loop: CASSLTGTAQYF. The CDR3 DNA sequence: TGTGCCAGCAGCCTCACAGGGACCGCGCAGTATTTT.

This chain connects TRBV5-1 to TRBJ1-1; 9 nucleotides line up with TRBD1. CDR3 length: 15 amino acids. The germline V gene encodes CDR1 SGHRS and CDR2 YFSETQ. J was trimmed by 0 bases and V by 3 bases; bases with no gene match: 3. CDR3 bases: TGCGCCAGCAGCTGGGGACAGGGTATGAACACTGAAGCTTTCTTT. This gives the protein CASSWGQGMNTEAFF.